Below, 25 T cell receptor beta chains from the same sample are listed, as sequenced in a study of T cell changes during pregnancy in multiple sclerosis. The data were produced by immunoSEQ multiplex PCR, yet TCRdb's version contains in-frame clones alone and is incomplete. Of tens of thousands of clones in the sample, 80% to 95% were seen once. Sequencing used CD4+ T cells from peripheral blood mononuclear cells, obtained after pregnancy. The receptor set was obtained from a female donor with multiple sclerosis, enrolled in a pregnancy study.

The V and J genes are TRBV19 and TRBJ2-3, with D perhaps TRBD1 (6 bases). Germline loops: CDR1 LNHDA, CDR2 SQIVND (reference sequence). V lost 6 bases, J lost 2 bases, and 9 bases lay in between. The CDR3 sequence is 13 residues long. The CDR3 DNA reads TGTGCCAGTAGGGACAGCTCCACAGATACGCAGTATTTT. Translation gives CASRDSSTDTQYF.

The chain carries TRBV7-2 and TRBJ2-3; 7 bases fit TRBD1. Trimming cost V 2 bases and J 6 bases; bases outside gene matches: 8. The CDR3 totals 15 residues. CDR1 is SGHTA and CDR2 is FQGNSA in the germline V gene. Here the CDR3 reads CASSLRGGMGDTQYF. The CDR3 nucleotides read TGTGCCAGCAGCTTAAGAGGGGGCATGGGTGATACGCAGTATTTT.

The table lists this clone with a count of one. This chain connects TRBV25-1 to TRBJ1-4, with 7 bases matching TRBD1. The CDR3 totals 14 residues. The germline V gene has CDR1 MGHDK and CDR2 SYGVNS. V was pared by 5 bases and J by 7 bases, with 7 bases of the junction left unmatched. CDR3 DNA: TGTGCCAGCAGTCCCCTGACAGGGTTTGAAAAACTGTTTTTT. Translation gives CASSPLTGFEKLFF.

The chain uses TRBV7-3 and TRBJ2-5; TRBD1 might be the D (6 bases). V was trimmed by 4 bases and J by 4 bases, leaving 10 bases between them. Germline V gives CDR1 SGHTA, CDR2 FQGTGA. The CDR3 is made up of 13 amino acids. This chain's CDR3 is CASSSGVRETQYF. CDR3 nucleotides: TGTGCCAGCAGCTCAGGGGTTAGAGAGACCCAGTACTTC.

The DNA of the CDR3 is TGTGCCAGCAGCCCACAACAGGGGTTAGGTGAGCAGTTCTTC. It translates to CASSPQQGLGEQFF. This chain links TRBV7-8 with TRBJ2-1; 7 nucleotides agree with TRBD1. Germline-derived CDR1 and CDR2 are SGHVS and FQNEAQ. The V segment lost 5 bases and the J segment 9 bases; nucleotides outside the gene matches: 10. The CDR3 contains 14 residues.

The chain couples TRBV4-3 to TRBJ1-2; the D is unclear. Germline CDR1 LGHNA, CDR2 YSLEER. Trimming took off 1 base at V and 3 bases at J, with 9 bases between the two ends. This CDR3 is built from 14 residues. CDR3 loop: CASSQGGGHYGYTF. DNA of the CDR3: TGCGCCAGCAGCCAAGGGGGAGGTCACTATGGCTACACCTTC.

The chain links TRBV7-8 to TRBJ1-5, with a weak D call TRBD1 (6 bases). V was trimmed by 6 bases and J by 3 bases, leaving 15 bases between them. The CDR3 has 15 amino acids. Germline V CDR1 and CDR2: SGHVS, FQNEAQ. The CDR3 DNA follows: TGTGCCAGCAGATACTCGCAGGGGTTCAATCAGCCCCAGCATTTT. Its translation: CASRYSQGFNQPQHF.

The chain couples TRBV7-3 to TRBJ1-2; D not resolved. V was cut by 5 bases and J by 2 bases, with 18 bases left in between. Germline lookup yields CDR1 SGHTA and CDR2 FQGTGA. The CDR3 is 16 amino acids. The CDR3 region is CASSPSRDTQNYGYTF. CDR3 nucleotides: TGTGCCAGCAGCCCCTCGCGAGACACCCAGAACTATGGCTACACCTTC.

The chain joins TRBV15 to TRBJ2-7; D remains unclear. The CDR3 has 15 amino acids. The V end was cut by 0 bases, the J end by 9 bases, with 18 bases between. The germline V gene encodes CDR1 LNHNV and CDR2 YYDKDF (reference sequence). The CDR3 DNA is TGTGCCACCAGCAGAGATTGGCAGGTTCAGGTTGTGCAGTACTTC. Protein: CATSRDWQVQVVQYF. The whole variable domain, remainder taken from reference TRBV15 and TRBJ2-7, is DAMVIQNPRYQVTQFGKPVTLSCSQTLNHNVMYWYQQKSSQAPKLLFHYYDKDFNNEADTPDNFQSRRPNTSFCFLDIRSPGLGDTAMYLCATSRDWQVQVVQYFGPGTRLTVT.

V is TRBV11-3 and J is TRBJ2-5, with D possibly matching TRBD2 (5 bases). In germline, CDR1 is SGHNT, CDR2 YENEEA. Trimming stripped 3 bases from V and 2 bases from J, with 13 bases between. The CDR3 sequence is 15 residues long. The CDR3 DNA reads as TGTGCCAGCAGCTTCTCTGGGGAGACGCAAGAGACCCAGTACTTC. Translating gives CASSFSGETQETQYF.

The rearrangement uses TRBV9 and TRBJ2-1, with 7 bases fitting TRBD2. J gave up 0 bases and V 0 bases, and 9 bases lay outside the gene matches. The V gene's germline CDR1 is SGDLS and CDR2 YYNGEE. CDR3 size: 18 residues. CDR3 region: CASSVGGRRGNSYNEQFF. Here the CDR3 DNA reads TGTGCCAGCAGCGTAGGAGGACGGCGGGGGAACTCCTACAATGAGCAGTTCTTC. Combining the CDR3 with reference TRBV9 and TRBJ2-1 gives the whole variable domain DSGVTQTPKHLITATGQRVTLRCSPRSGDLSVYWYQQSLDQGLQFLIQYYNGEERAKGNILERFSAQQFPDLHSELNLSSLELGDSALYFCASSVGGRRGNSYNEQFFGPGTRLTVL.

This chain uses TRBV30 with TRBJ1-2; D ambiguous. Germline V gene lookup returns CDR1 GTSNPN and CDR2 SVGIG (reference sequence). This CDR3 spans 14 amino acids. With 0 bases removed from V and 4 bases from J, the gap between germline ends came to 12 bases. DNA of the CDR3: TGTGCCTGGAGTGTGGAGGGTTTGCGCTATGGCTACACCTTC. It specifies CAWSVEGLRYGYTF.

The J gene is TRBJ2-3, the V gene TRBV10-3, with TRBD2 identical over 8 bases. Germline trimming cut 7 bases from V and 0 bases from J; bases unmatched to any gene: 6. CDR1 ENHRY and CDR2 SYGVKD come from the germline V gene. CDR3 length: 15 amino acids. The CDR3 coding sequence is TGTGCCATCAATTCCGGGGGGGTGAGCACAGATACGCAGTATTTT. It specifies CAINSGGVSTDTQYF.

This clone was counted only a few times. The chain carries TRBV15 and TRBJ1-5; D is unclear. The CDR3 spans 15 residues. The V gene's germline CDR1 is LNHNV and CDR2 YYDKDF (reference sequence). V dropped 0 bases and J dropped 3 bases, with 9 bases sitting between them. The CDR3 protein is CATSREGQANQPQHF. CDR3 DNA: TGTGCCACCAGCAGAGAGGGTCAGGCCAATCAGCCCCAGCATTTT.

This rearrangement joins TRBV11-2 to TRBJ2-5; TRBD1 matches 9 bases. CDR1 is SGHAT and CDR2 is FQNNGV in the germline V gene. J lost 3 bases, V lost 6 bases, and 2 bases had no gene match. This CDR3 is built from 13 residues. DNA for the CDR3: TGTGCCAGCAGATGGACAGGGGAAGAGACCCAGTACTTC. Translation: CASRWTGEETQYF.

The rearrangement uses TRBV7-6 and TRBJ1-1, with D possibly TRBD1 on 6 matching bases. Trimming removed 5 bases at V and 4 bases at J, with 17 bases between. The germline gives CDR1 SGHVS, CDR2 FNYEAQ. This CDR3 has 15 amino acids. As DNA, the CDR3 is TGTGCCAGCAGCCCCCGACAGGAGAGTTTCACTGAAGCTTTCTTT. Encoded protein: CASSPRQESFTEAFF.

J is TRBJ1-2 and V is TRBV9; perhaps TRBD1 as D (5 bases). Looked up from germline, CDR1 is SGDLS and CDR2 is YYNGEE. The CDR3 extends over 16 amino acids. Deletions cut 3 bases from V and 4 bases from J, with 19 bases between. CDR3 protein: CASSDWGRPGGYGYTF. The CDR3 DNA reads TGTGCCAGCAGCGACTGGGGGAGGCCTGGCGGCTATGGCTACACCTTC.

This clone was seen a single time. This chain links TRBV7-8 with TRBJ2-1; possible D gene TRBD2, 7 bases. Per the germline V gene, CDR1 is SGHVS and CDR2 is FQNEAQ. The germline V and J ends were trimmed by 4 bases and 2 bases, with 15 bases remaining between them. The CDR3 is 16 amino acids. CDR3 bases: TGTGCCAGCAGCTCCCCCCCCGGGGGGCCCTACAATGAGCAGTTCTTC. This codes for CASSSPPGGPYNEQFF.

The J gene is TRBJ2-2, the V gene TRBV7-3; D is possibly TRBD2 (6 bases). The CDR3 covers 14 residues. Deletions cut 2 bases from V and 9 bases from J, with 13 bases between. Germline CDR1 and CDR2: SGHTA and FQGTGA. CDR3 DNA: TGTGCCAGCAGCTTAGGAGGGAGTACCCGGGAGCTGTTTTTT. Protein: CASSLGGSTRELFF.

CDR3 DNA sequence: TGCAGCGTTGCAGCGACAGGAAGGACTGAAGCTTTCTTT. Its translation is CSVAATGRTEAFF. The chain uses TRBV29-1 and TRBJ1-1; weak D call: TRBD1 (6 bases). CDR3 length equals 13 residues. Looked up from germline, CDR1 is SQVTM and CDR2 is ANQGSEA. Trimming pared 4 bases from V and 5 bases from J, leaving 14 bases between.

The chain has TRBV7-6 and TRBJ2-1; the D gene is possibly TRBD2 (6 bases). Trimming shortened V by 2 bases and J by 0 bases, and 11 bases separated the two germline ends. There are 16 residues in the CDR3. CDR1 is SGHVS and CDR2 is FNYEAQ in the germline V gene. The CDR3 spells CASSLRRLGSYNEQFF. The DNA of the CDR3 is TGTGCCAGCAGCTTACGCCGACTAGGCTCCTACAATGAGCAGTTCTTC.

This rearrangement joins TRBV7-9 to TRBJ1-5; D is ambiguous. The germline CDR1 and CDR2 sequences are SEHNR and FQNEAQ (reference sequence). This CDR3 spans 14 amino acids. V lost 1 base, J lost 4 bases, and 8 bases lay in between. The CDR3 bases are TGTGCCAGCAGCTTAGGGTACGGGAATCAGCCCCAGCATTTT. Protein sequence: CASSLGYGNQPQHF.

V usage is TRBV7-3 and J usage is TRBJ2-2; 7 nucleotides match TRBD1. The CDR3 length is 15 residues. Germline V CDR1 and CDR2: SGHTA, FQGTGA. After removal of 5 bases from V and 2 bases from J, the junction contained 5 bases not matched to a gene. The CDR3 is CASSAYRGNTGELFF. The CDR3, as DNA: TGTGCCAGCAGCGCCTACAGGGGAAACACCGGGGAGCTGTTTTTT.

The chain carries TRBV5-1 and TRBJ2-7, with TRBD2 matching over 8 bases. Germline V gene lookup returns CDR1 SGHRS and CDR2 YFSETQ. Unmatched junction bases numbered 3, after V lost 4 bases and J lost 3 bases. This CDR3 contains 13 residues. CDR3 sequence: CASSAGTSYEQYF. The CDR3 DNA reads TGCGCCAGCAGCGCCGGGACTAGCTACGAGCAGTACTTC.

The CDR3 DNA is TGTGCCAGCAGATCGGGACAGTTAATTGAAGCTTTCTTT. Translated, it gives CASRSGQLIEAFF. The rearrangement joins TRBV7-2 to TRBJ1-1; 7 bases align to TRBD1. V dropped 6 bases and J dropped 7; count of bases not matched to a gene: 8. CDR1 SGHTA and CDR2 FQGNSA come from the germline V gene. The length of the CDR3 is 13 residues.